This T cell receptor (beta chain) is drawn from a study of blood T cells in healthy people across ages. A sample-barcoded 5' primer and a J-beta primer mix were used in a second PCR of roughly 7 to 11 cycles. From the 5' RACE reads, TCRdb called clonotypes with MiXCR, one entry per CDR3 protein. The data show fewer than 900,000 distinct CDR3 sequences, roughly 45% seen once. The TCR originated in an older woman in good health. Sequencing was performed on blood.

DNA of the CDR3: TGCAGTGCTACAGGGACAGGGAGGACAGATACGCAGTATTTT. Encoded protein: CSATGTGRTDTQYF. The V gene is TRBV20-1, the J gene TRBJ2-3, with 9 positions matching TRBD1. The CDR3 spans 14 residues. J gave up 3 bases and V 4 bases, and 5 bases lay outside the gene matches. Per germline, CDR1 DFQATT and CDR2 SNEGSKA (reference sequence).